The rows below give T cell receptor beta chains drawn from one sample of a study of PD-1 blockade in classical Hodgkin lymphoma. Libraries were prepared by immunoSEQ multiplex PCR; TCRdb keeps only in-frame clonotypes and omits some of them. The sample has 80,000 to 100,000 clones; around nine tenths are singletons. The source material was peripheral blood mononuclear cells (PBMCs), sampled at baseline. The receptors come from a human donor with classical Hodgkin lymphoma. Each CDR3 is given with its conserved first and last residue. Fields, in order: CDR3 DNA, CDR3 protein, CDR3 length, clone size, V gene, D gene, J gene. D genes are given only for firm matches. The listing skips clone size in some rows; elsewhere it reads once, few, many or a size class.

cdr3_nt: TGTGCCAGCAGCCCACTAGCGGGAGGTTGGGAGACCCAGTACTTC; cdr3_aa: CASSPLAGGWETQYF; cdr3_length: 15; clone_size: .; v_call: TRBV14; d_call: TRBD2; j_call: TRBJ2-5
cdr3_nt: TGTGCCAGCAGTCCCTCCCCAGGGTACGAGCAGTACTTC; cdr3_aa: CASSPSPGYEQYF; cdr3_length: 13; clone_size: .; v_call: TRBV27; d_call: .; j_call: TRBJ2-7
cdr3_nt: TGCGCCAGCAGCGGGACTAGTTGGTTCTTC; cdr3_aa: CASSGTSWFF; cdr3_length: 10; clone_size: .; v_call: TRBV5-1; d_call: TRBD2; j_call: TRBJ2-1
cdr3_nt: TGTGCCAGCAGTTACTCGTTTAGACTAGCGGTAGGGGAGCAGTACTTC; cdr3_aa: CASSYSFRLAVGEQYF; cdr3_length: 16; clone_size: .; v_call: TRBV6-6; d_call: TRBD2; j_call: TRBJ2-7
cdr3_nt: TGTGCCAGCAGCCAGGGACAGGGGGCCCCAGATACGCAGTATTTT; cdr3_aa: CASSQGQGAPDTQYF; cdr3_length: 15; clone_size: .; v_call: TRBV4-2; d_call: TRBD1; j_call: TRBJ2-3
cdr3_nt: TGTGCCAGCAGAACATACTTCCGCGAGCGGGGGTACAATGAGCAGTTCTTC; cdr3_aa: CASRTYFRERGYNEQFF; cdr3_length: 17; clone_size: .; v_call: TRBV27; d_call: TRBD2; j_call: TRBJ2-1
cdr3_nt: TGCAGCGTTGAAGAATTACCTCGCGGGGGGTCGAACACCGGGGAGCTGTTTTTT; cdr3_aa: CSVEELPRGGSNTGELFF; cdr3_length: 18; clone_size: .; v_call: TRBV29-1; d_call: TRBD2; j_call: TRBJ2-2
cdr3_nt: TGTGCCTGGTCTTACTACCGGGACTACGAGCCCTACGAGCAGTACTTC; cdr3_aa: CAWSYYRDYEPYEQYF; cdr3_length: 16; clone_size: .; v_call: TRBV30; d_call: TRBD2; j_call: TRBJ2-7
cdr3_nt: TGCGCCAGCAGCTCCTTGGGAGGAAACACTGAAGCTTTCTTT; cdr3_aa: CASSSLGGNTEAFF; cdr3_length: 14; clone_size: .; v_call: TRBV5-1; d_call: .; j_call: TRBJ1-1
cdr3_nt: TGTGCCAGCAGTTCCAAGCGGAATTACGGGACAGATACGCAGTATTTT; cdr3_aa: CASSSKRNYGTDTQYF; cdr3_length: 16; clone_size: .; v_call: TRBV27; d_call: .; j_call: TRBJ2-3
cdr3_nt: TGCAGCGTTGAAGTAACAGGGCCGGCGGAAGCTTTCTTT; cdr3_aa: CSVEVTGPAEAFF; cdr3_length: 13; clone_size: .; v_call: TRBV29-1; d_call: .; j_call: TRBJ1-1
cdr3_nt: TGTGCCAGCAGGCCGACAGGGTCCGGAAACACCATATATTTT; cdr3_aa: CASRPTGSGNTIYF; cdr3_length: 14; clone_size: .; v_call: TRBV28; d_call: TRBD1; j_call: TRBJ1-3
cdr3_nt: TGTGCCAGCAGTGAGACACGGACAGGGGTTGAAGCTTTCTTT; cdr3_aa: CASSETRTGVEAFF; cdr3_length: 14; clone_size: .; v_call: TRBV28; d_call: TRBD1; j_call: TRBJ1-1
cdr3_nt: TGTGCCACCAGCAGCGGTGAGACAGGTTGGACCGGGGAGCTGTTTTTT; cdr3_aa: CATSSGETGWTGELFF; cdr3_length: 16; clone_size: .; v_call: TRBV15; d_call: .; j_call: TRBJ2-2
cdr3_nt: TGTGCCAGTAGGAAGCAGGGGGGGACAGAAGCTTTCTTT; cdr3_aa: CASRKQGGTEAFF; cdr3_length: 13; clone_size: .; v_call: TRBV19; d_call: TRBD1; j_call: TRBJ1-1
cdr3_nt: TGTGCCAGCAGTCTATACAGGGTGGGCAATCAGCCCCAGCATTTT; cdr3_aa: CASSLYRVGNQPQHF; cdr3_length: 15; clone_size: .; v_call: TRBV28; d_call: .; j_call: TRBJ1-5
cdr3_nt: TGCGCCAGCAGCTTGGAATACGAGCAGTACTTC; cdr3_aa: CASSLEYEQYF; cdr3_length: 11; clone_size: .; v_call: TRBV5-1; d_call: .; j_call: TRBJ2-7
cdr3_nt: TGTGCCAGCAGCCATACTCCTAGTCTAAACACCGGGGAGCTGTTTTTT; cdr3_aa: CASSHTPSLNTGELFF; cdr3_length: 16; clone_size: few; v_call: TRBV5-4; d_call: .; j_call: TRBJ2-2
cdr3_nt: TGTGCCAGCGGGCGGGGGGCTGCGACTAATGAAAAACTGTTTTTT; cdr3_aa: CASGRGAATNEKLFF; cdr3_length: 15; clone_size: .; v_call: TRBV28; d_call: .; j_call: TRBJ1-4
cdr3_nt: TGTGCCAGCTCACCCCCTGATGAAAAACTGTTTTTT; cdr3_aa: CASSPPDEKLFF; cdr3_length: 12; clone_size: .; v_call: TRBV18; d_call: .; j_call: TRBJ1-4
cdr3_nt: TGTGCCGCCGGGACTTACAATGAGCAGTTCTTC; cdr3_aa: CAAGTYNEQFF; cdr3_length: 11; clone_size: .; v_call: TRBV19; d_call: .; j_call: TRBJ2-1
cdr3_nt: TGTGCCAGCAGCTTAGAACGGGAGGGGGCCAATCAGCCCCAGCATTTT; cdr3_aa: CASSLEREGANQPQHF; cdr3_length: 16; clone_size: .; v_call: TRBV7-9; d_call: TRBD1; j_call: TRBJ1-5
cdr3_nt: TGCGCCAGCAGCTCGTATTCTTCAGGCACAGATACGCAGTATTTT; cdr3_aa: CASSSYSSGTDTQYF; cdr3_length: 15; clone_size: .; v_call: TRBV5-1; d_call: .; j_call: TRBJ2-3
cdr3_nt: TGTGCCAGCAGCACGGACCAGGGGTACGAGCAGTACTTC; cdr3_aa: CASSTDQGYEQYF; cdr3_length: 13; clone_size: .; v_call: TRBV9; d_call: .; j_call: TRBJ2-7
cdr3_nt: TGTGCCAGCGCGAGTGGACGGTACAATGAGCAGTTCTTC; cdr3_aa: CASASGRYNEQFF; cdr3_length: 13; clone_size: .; v_call: TRBV4-2; d_call: .; j_call: TRBJ2-1
cdr3_nt: TGTGCCTGGAGTGTAAGCGGAATTCTTCAAGAGACCCAGTACTTC; cdr3_aa: CAWSVSGILQETQYF; cdr3_length: 15; clone_size: .; v_call: TRBV30; d_call: .; j_call: TRBJ2-5
cdr3_nt: TGTGCCAGCAGCTTTACTAGCGGGAGCTACAATGAGCAGTTCTTC; cdr3_aa: CASSFTSGSYNEQFF; cdr3_length: 15; clone_size: .; v_call: TRBV11-3; d_call: TRBD2; j_call: TRBJ2-1
cdr3_nt: TGTGCCAGCAGCCCAGGTTACACTGAAGCTTTCTTT; cdr3_aa: CASSPGYTEAFF; cdr3_length: 12; clone_size: .; v_call: TRBV28; d_call: .; j_call: TRBJ1-1
cdr3_nt: TGTGCCAGCAGCGGGGGGGCAACAGAGACCCAGTACTTC; cdr3_aa: CASSGGATETQYF; cdr3_length: 13; clone_size: .; v_call: TRBV7-3; d_call: .; j_call: TRBJ2-5
cdr3_nt: TGTGCCAGCAATTGGGTGCGGGGGGCTGACATTCAGTACTTC; cdr3_aa: CASNWVRGADIQYF; cdr3_length: 14; clone_size: .; v_call: TRBV6-1; d_call: TRBD2; j_call: TRBJ2-4
cdr3_nt: TGTGCCAGCAGCTTGTCAGGGGTCACTGAAGCTTTCTTT; cdr3_aa: CASSLSGVTEAFF; cdr3_length: 13; clone_size: .; v_call: TRBV5-6; d_call: .; j_call: TRBJ1-1
cdr3_nt: TGTGCCAGCAGCTTAACTAGCGGGGTCACAGATACGCAGTATTTT; cdr3_aa: CASSLTSGVTDTQYF; cdr3_length: 15; clone_size: .; v_call: TRBV7-9; d_call: TRBD2; j_call: TRBJ2-3
cdr3_nt: TGTGCCATCAGCCAACAGGGGGCTATGGAGATAACTGAAGCTTTCTTT; cdr3_aa: CAISQQGAMEITEAFF; cdr3_length: 16; clone_size: .; v_call: TRBV10-3; d_call: TRBD1; j_call: TRBJ1-1
cdr3_nt: TGTGCCAGCAGCCGCAGGGGAGCTAACTATGGCTACACCTTC; cdr3_aa: CASSRRGANYGYTF; cdr3_length: 14; clone_size: .; v_call: TRBV2; d_call: .; j_call: TRBJ1-2
cdr3_nt: TGTGCCAGCAGCTTAGGGCTGAACACTGAAGCTTTCTTT; cdr3_aa: CASSLGLNTEAFF; cdr3_length: 13; clone_size: .; v_call: TRBV11-2; d_call: .; j_call: TRBJ1-1
cdr3_nt: TGCGCCAGCAGCGCCGTTCAAAGCGGGTACTCCTACAATGAGCAGTTCTTC; cdr3_aa: CASSAVQSGYSYNEQFF; cdr3_length: 17; clone_size: .; v_call: TRBV5-1; d_call: .; j_call: TRBJ2-1
cdr3_nt: TGTGCCACGGGAGAGTCGGGCCAGACCCAGTACTTC; cdr3_aa: CATGESGQTQYF; cdr3_length: 12; clone_size: .; v_call: TRBV15; d_call: .; j_call: TRBJ2-5
cdr3_nt: TGTGCCAGCAGCTTAGCATTTCAGGGGGAGGCATCCTACGAGCAGTACTTC; cdr3_aa: CASSLAFQGEASYEQYF; cdr3_length: 17; clone_size: .; v_call: TRBV7-8; d_call: .; j_call: TRBJ2-7
cdr3_nt: TGTGCCACTAACCGGGACTACTCCACCGGGGAGCTGTTTTTT; cdr3_aa: CATNRDYSTGELFF; cdr3_length: 14; clone_size: .; v_call: TRBV10-3; d_call: TRBD2; j_call: TRBJ2-2
cdr3_nt: TGTGCCAGCAGTGAATTCATTCGCACCGGGGAGCTGTTTTTT; cdr3_aa: CASSEFIRTGELFF; cdr3_length: 14; clone_size: .; v_call: TRBV6-4; d_call: .; j_call: TRBJ2-2
cdr3_nt: TGTGCCAGCAGTGAAGGCCTCTCCCAGGGGGGCTACACCTTC; cdr3_aa: CASSEGLSQGGYTF; cdr3_length: 14; clone_size: .; v_call: TRBV2; d_call: .; j_call: TRBJ1-2
cdr3_nt: TGTGCCAGCAGCTTGAACAGGGGAGGTACAGATACGCAGTATTTT; cdr3_aa: CASSLNRGGTDTQYF; cdr3_length: 15; clone_size: few; v_call: TRBV5-4; d_call: .; j_call: TRBJ2-3
cdr3_nt: TGCGCCAGCAGCCCGGATCCCTCTGGAAACACCATATATTTT; cdr3_aa: CASSPDPSGNTIYF; cdr3_length: 14; clone_size: .; v_call: TRBV5-1; d_call: .; j_call: TRBJ1-3
cdr3_nt: TGTGCCAGCAGTGATGAGACCCAGTACTTC; cdr3_aa: CASSDETQYF; cdr3_length: 10; clone_size: .; v_call: TRBV6-1; d_call: .; j_call: TRBJ2-5
cdr3_nt: TGTGCCAGCAGTGACCACCGAGGGCCGTCTACGCAGTATTTT; cdr3_aa: CASSDHRGPSTQYF; cdr3_length: 14; clone_size: .; v_call: TRBV2; d_call: .; j_call: TRBJ2-3
cdr3_nt: TGCGCCAGCAGCTTAACCCTTGGGTACGAGCAGTACTTC; cdr3_aa: CASSLTLGYEQYF; cdr3_length: 13; clone_size: .; v_call: TRBV5-1; d_call: .; j_call: TRBJ2-7
cdr3_nt: TGTGCCATCCAACAAACCTCACAGGGTATCTATGGCTACACCTTC; cdr3_aa: CAIQQTSQGIYGYTF; cdr3_length: 15; clone_size: once; v_call: TRBV2; d_call: .; j_call: TRBJ1-2
cdr3_nt: TGTGCCAGCAGCTTGGGGGGCCCTAGGACTAGCGCTGACGAGCAGTACTTC; cdr3_aa: CASSLGGPRTSADEQYF; cdr3_length: 17; clone_size: .; v_call: TRBV5-6; d_call: TRBD2; j_call: TRBJ2-7